The entry below describes one T cell receptor beta chain. This CDR3 has 18 residues. Germline V gene lookup returns CDR1 SNHLY and CDR2 FYNNEI. Trimming cost V 5 bases and J 5 bases; bases outside gene matches: 17. Under the authors' procedure: Counts of nucleated cells, estimated from reference gene primer amplification, were obtained. TCRdb's copy holds only in-frame clones and misses some; the assay was immunoSEQ multiplex PCR. The V and J calls and the clone size are those of that table, but D and trimming were determined from the DNA. The repertoire has approximately 230,000 clones, about 83% of them found once; the top ten carry 5.7%. This entry belongs to a study of blood T cell repertoires in COVID-19. Study-level information: Both acute and convalescent COVID-19 samples were obtained from the United States, Italy and Spain. The analysed material was cDNA or gDNA that came from T cells, B-cell-depleted T cells, or PBMCs.

The TCR was taken from an elderly man with acute or convalescent COVID-19. The specimen was peripheral blood. The genes are TRBV2 and TRBJ2-5; 10 positions agree with TRBD2. The CDR3 reads CASSHDSKSGGAGETQYF. CDR3 in DNA: TGTGCCAGCAGTCACGACTCGAAGAGCGGGGGGGCTGGGGAGACCCAGTACTTC.